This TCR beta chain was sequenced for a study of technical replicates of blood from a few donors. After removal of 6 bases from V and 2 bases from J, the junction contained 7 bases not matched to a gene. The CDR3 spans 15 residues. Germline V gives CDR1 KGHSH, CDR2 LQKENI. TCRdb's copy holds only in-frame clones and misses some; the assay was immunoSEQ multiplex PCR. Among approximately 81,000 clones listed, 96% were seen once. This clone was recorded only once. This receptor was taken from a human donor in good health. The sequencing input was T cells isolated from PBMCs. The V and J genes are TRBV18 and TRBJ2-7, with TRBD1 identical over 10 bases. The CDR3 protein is CASSPRDRGTYEQYF. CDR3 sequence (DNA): TGTGCCAGCTCCCCCCGGGACAGGGGAACCTACGAGCAGTACTTC.